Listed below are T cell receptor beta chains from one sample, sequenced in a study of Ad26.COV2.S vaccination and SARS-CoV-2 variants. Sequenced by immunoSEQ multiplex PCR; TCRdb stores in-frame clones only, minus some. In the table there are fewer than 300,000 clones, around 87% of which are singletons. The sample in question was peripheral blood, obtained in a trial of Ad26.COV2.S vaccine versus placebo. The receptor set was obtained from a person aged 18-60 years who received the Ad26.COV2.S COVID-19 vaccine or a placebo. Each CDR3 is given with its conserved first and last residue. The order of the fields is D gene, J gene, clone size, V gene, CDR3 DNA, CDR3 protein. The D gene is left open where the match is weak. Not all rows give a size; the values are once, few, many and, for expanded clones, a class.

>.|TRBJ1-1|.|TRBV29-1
TGCAGCGCCTTTGACCGGTCGAACACTGAAGCTTTCTTT
CSAFDRSNTEAFF
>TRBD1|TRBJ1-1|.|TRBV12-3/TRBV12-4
TGTGCCAGCAGTTTAGTAAGGGGGCCTGAAGCTTTCTTT
CASSLVRGPEAFF
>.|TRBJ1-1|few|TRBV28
TGTGCCATCGGAGTTGGGGTAGGGACTGAAGCTTTCTTT
CAIGVGVGTEAFF
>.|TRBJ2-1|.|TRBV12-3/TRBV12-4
TGTGCCAGCAACCCCAACAACTACAATGAGCAGTTCTTC
CASNPNNYNEQFF
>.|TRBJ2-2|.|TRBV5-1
TGCGCCAGCAAGAACAGTTCGGCCCTGAGGGGCAGGGAGCTGTTTTTT
CASKNSSALRGRELFF
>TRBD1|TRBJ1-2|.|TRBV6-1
TGTGCCAGCAGTAGACACAGGGGACTTGACTATGGCTACACCTTC
CASSRHRGLDYGYTF
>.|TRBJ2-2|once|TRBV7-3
TGTGCCAGCAGCCCCGGGACGGAGAACACCGGGGAGCTGTTTTTT
CASSPGTENTGELFF
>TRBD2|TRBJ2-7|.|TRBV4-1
TGCGCCAGCAGCCCCCTAGCGGCGAGCCCCCTTTTCGAGCAGTACTTC
CASSPLAASPLFEQYF
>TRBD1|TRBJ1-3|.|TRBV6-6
TGTGCCAGCATCGAAGTAGGGGGCGGTGGAAACACCATATATTTT
CASIEVGGGGNTIYF
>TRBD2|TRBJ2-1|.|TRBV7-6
TGTGCCAGCAGCTTAGTAGCGGGGGGCGGTGGTGGGCAGTTCTTC
CASSLVAGGGGGQFF
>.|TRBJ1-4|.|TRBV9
TGTGCCAGCAGCGCCCGAACGGGGACGGGAGAAAAACTGTTTTTT
CASSARTGTGEKLFF
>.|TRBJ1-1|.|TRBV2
TGTGCACGGAGAGGACAAACGGGCGTCGACACTGAAGCTTTCTTT
CARRGQTGVDTEAFF
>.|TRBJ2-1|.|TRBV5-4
TGTGCCAGCAGCTTGGGTGAGGTTTCCAATGAGCAGTTCTTC
CASSLGEVSNEQFF
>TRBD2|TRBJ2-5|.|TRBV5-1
TGCGCCAGCAGCCGACTAGCGGGAAGGGAGACCCAGTACTTC
CASSRLAGRETQYF
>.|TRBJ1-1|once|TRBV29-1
TGCAGCGTTCACGGACAAGTGAACACTGAAGCTTTCTTT
CSVHGQVNTEAFF
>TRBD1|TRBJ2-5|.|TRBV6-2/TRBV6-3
TGTGCCAGCAGTGAGGGGACAGGGTATGAGACCCAGTACTTC
CASSEGTGYETQYF
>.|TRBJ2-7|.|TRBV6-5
TGTGCCAGCAGTTACTCCGGGACGGCCAACGAGCAGTACTTC
CASSYSGTANEQYF
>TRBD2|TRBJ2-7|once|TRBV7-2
TGTGCCAGCAGGCCAGGACTAGCGGACTACGAGCAGTACTTC
CASRPGLADYEQYF
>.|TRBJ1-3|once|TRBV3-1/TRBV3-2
TGTGCCAGCAGCCAGTTGGGCGCTGGAAACACCATATATTTT
CASSQLGAGNTIYF
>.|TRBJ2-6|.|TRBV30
TGTGCCTGGAGTGCGGGGCTGTCTGGGGCCAACGTCCTGACTTTC
CAWSAGLSGANVLTF
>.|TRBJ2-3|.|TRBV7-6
TGTGCCAGCAGCTTAGCGCCGGGAGCCACAGATACGCAGTATTTT
CASSLAPGATDTQYF
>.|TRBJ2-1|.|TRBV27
TGTGCCAGCAGTCCTAGACAGGCCCCAATCAATGAGCAGTTCTTC
CASSPRQAPINEQFF
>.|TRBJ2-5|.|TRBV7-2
TGTGCCAGCAGCTTATTTCGTCCTAGGGGCGGGGAGACCCAGTACTTC
CASSLFRPRGGETQYF
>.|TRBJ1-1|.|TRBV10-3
TGTGCCATCAGATCCCCTAATCAGGGGCACACTGAAGCTTTCTTT
CAIRSPNQGHTEAFF
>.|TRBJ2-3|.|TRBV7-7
TGTGCCAGCAGCTTAAGAGGGATAGGCACAGATACGCAGTATTTT
CASSLRGIGTDTQYF
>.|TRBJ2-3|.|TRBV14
TGTGCCAGCAGCCAGACAGAGAGCACAGATACGCAGTATTTT
CASSQTESTDTQYF
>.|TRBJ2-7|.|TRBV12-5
TGTGCTAGTGGTTTGGGGCTTGGTACAGGATACTTC
CASGLGLGTGYF